One sample yielded the 17 T cell receptor beta chains listed below, sequenced in a study of cytomegalovirus exposure and HLA in healthy donors. PCR primers comprised 60 Vbeta and 13 Jbeta primers. Data came from immunoSEQ multiplex PCR; TCRdb stores just in-frame clones and leaves some out. Counted here are approximately 160,000 clones, around 78% occurring once; the ten biggest clones make up 0.75% to 0.8%. Sequencing was performed on PBMCs. The receptor set was obtained from a female donor in good health and CMV-seronegative.

To note about this clone: One end of the junction varies from germline; a read error may be responsible. The chain has TRBV15 and TRBJ2-6; D is unresolved. CDR3 length: 16 amino acids. Germline V CDR1 and CDR2: LNHNV, YYDKDF (reference sequence). The CDR3 here is CATSRDRGMAANGLTF. In DNA, the CDR3 is TGTGCCACCAGCAGAGACCGAGGAATGGCGGCCAACGGCCTGACTTTC.

CDR3 in amino acids: CASSRGNRDRNYEQYF. The CDR3 bases are TGTGCCAGCAGCCGCGGGAACCGGGACCGAAACTACGAGCAGTACTTC. The chain has TRBV7-6 and TRBJ2-7; the D gene is possibly TRBD2 (6 bases). Germline lookup yields CDR1 SGHVS and CDR2 FNYEAQ. The V end lost 5 bases, the J end lost 3 bases, and 20 bases lay between the germline ends. The CDR3 sequence is 16 residues long.

The chain couples TRBV27 to TRBJ1-4; TRBD1 matches 11 bases. Germline values: CDR1 MNHEY, CDR2 SMNVEV (reference sequence). V trimming: 5 bases; J trimming: 0 bases; junction bases outside the gene matches: 11. This CDR3 spans 19 amino acids. CDR3 nucleotide sequence: TGTGCCAGCAGTCTGCGAAGGGACAGGGGGAAGGCAACTAATGAAAAACTGTTTTTT. Protein: CASSLRRDRGKATNEKLFF. The whole variable domain, remainder taken from reference TRBV27 and TRBJ1-4, is EAQVTQNPRYLITVTGKKLTVTCSQNMNHEYMSWYRQDPGLGLRQIYYSMNVEVTDKGDVPEGYKVSRKEKRNFPLILESPSPNQTSLYFCASSLRRDRGKATNEKLFFGSGTQLSVL.

This clone has only one observation. The V call is TRBV21-1, the J call TRBJ2-7; the table's D gene call, TRBD1, was not cross checked with the DNA. TRBV21-1 is classified as a pseudogene. There are 14 residues in the CDR3. The CDR3 DNA is TGTGCCAGCGCCCCAAAAGGGGACACCTACGAGCAGTACTTC. It codes for CASAPKGDTYEQYF.

The rearrangement uses TRBV28 and TRBJ1-1; D call uncertain. The V and J ends lost 5 bases and 1 base respectively, with 5 bases between them. The CDR3 is made up of 12 amino acids. CDR1 MDHEN and CDR2 SYDVKM come from the germline V gene. CDR3 bases: TGTGCCAGCAGTCCCTCGAACACTGAAGCTTTCTTT. Residues: CASSPSNTEAFF. Complete variable domain (other parts from reference TRBV28 and TRBJ1-1): DVKVTQSSRYLVKRTGEKVFLECVQDMDHENMFWYRQDPGLGLRLIYFSYDVKMKEKGDIPEGYSVSREKKERFSLILESASTNQTSMYLCASSPSNTEAFFGQGTRLTVV.

This chain links TRBV18 with TRBJ2-3; TRBD2 matches at 9 bases. In germline, CDR1 is KGHSH, CDR2 LQKENI. V was pared by 0 bases and J by 3 bases, with 4 bases of the junction left unmatched. The CDR3 has 16 residues. The CDR3 sequence is CASSPPAGGGTDTQYF. DNA of the CDR3: TGTGCCAGCTCACCACCAGCGGGGGGTGGGACAGATACGCAGTATTTT.

Remarks on this clone: The junction departs from the called germline gene at one end, perhaps through a read error. At the DNA level, this CDR3 is encoded by other sequences in the same sample as well. The genes are TRBV4-1 and TRBJ2-1, with D perhaps TRBD1 (7 bases). CDR1 and CDR2 (germline): MGHRA, YSYEKL. CDR3 size: 17 residues. The CDR3 DNA reads as TGCGCCAGTAGCCAAGAGAGGGCGGCAGGGGGGAAAAATGAGCAGTTCTTC. It encodes CASSQERAAGGKNEQFF.

This clone turned up a few times. This chain connects TRBV4-1 to TRBJ1-3; D not resolved. The V and J ends lost 0 bases and 0 bases respectively, with 12 bases between them. The CDR3 sequence is 17 residues long. CDR1 is MGHRA, CDR2 YSYEKL, per germline. CDR3 protein: CASSQEETAFSGNTIYF. For the CDR3, the DNA is TGCGCCAGCAGCCAAGAGGAAACAGCCTTCTCTGGAAACACCATATATTTT.

This clone was found a few times. CDR3 in amino acids: CASSLGGASEQYF. CDR3 sequence (DNA): TGCGCCAGCAGCTTGGGTGGGGCCAGCGAGCAGTACTTC. J is TRBJ2-7 and V is TRBV5-1, with D perhaps TRBD1 (5 bases). V was shortened by 0 bases and J by 6 bases, with 10 bases between the two germline ends. The CDR3 extends over 13 amino acids. Germline-derived CDR1 and CDR2 are SGHRS and YFSETQ. Complete variable domain (other parts from reference TRBV5-1 and TRBJ2-7): KAGVTQTPRYLIKTRGQQVTLSCSPISGHRSVSWYQQTPGQGLQFLFEYFSETQRNKGNFPGRFSGRQFSNSRSEMNVSTLELGDSALYLCASSLGGASEQYFGPGTRLTVT.

The gene calls are TRBV28 and TRBJ2-3; 8 nucleotides line up with TRBD1. Germline CDR1 MDHEN, CDR2 SYDVKM. The CDR3 sequence is 16 residues long. The J segment lost 0 bases and the V segment lost 6 bases, leaving 8 bases of the junction unmatched. The CDR3 loop is CASSQYRTGSTDTQYF. In nucleotides, the CDR3 is TGTGCCAGCAGCCAATACCGGACAGGGAGCACAGATACGCAGTATTTT. Based on the CDR3 plus reference TRBV28 and TRBJ2-3, the full variable domain is DVKVTQSSRYLVKRTGEKVFLECVQDMDHENMFWYRQDPGLGLRLIYFSYDVKMKEKGDIPEGYSVSREKKERFSLILESASTNQTSMYLCASSQYRTGSTDTQYFGPGTRLTVL.

The chain combines TRBV15 with TRBJ2-3; 7 bases are shared with TRBD1. Unmatched junction bases numbered 8, after V lost 9 bases and J lost 5 bases. CDR1 is LNHNV and CDR2 is YYDKDF in the germline V gene (reference sequence). This CDR3 has 13 residues. CDR3: CATNRGHGDTQYF. Written as DNA, the CDR3 is TGTGCCACGAACAGGGGTCATGGAGATACGCAGTATTTT.

The chain has TRBV30 and TRBJ1-4; D uncertain. V gave up 3 bases and J gave up 5 bases, with 16 bases separating them. The V gene's germline CDR1 is GTSNPN and CDR2 SVGIG (reference sequence). CDR3 length: 15 amino acids. CDR3 sequence reads: CAWRGVSAVNEKLFF. The DNA of the CDR3 is TGTGCCTGGAGGGGCGTTTCGGCAGTCAATGAAAAACTGTTTTTT.

Only one count was recorded for this clone. This rearrangement joins TRBV7-2 to TRBJ1-5; a weak D match, TRBD1 (5 bases). This CDR3 has 16 amino acids. Germline V gene lookup returns CDR1 SGHTA and CDR2 FQGNSA. V was clipped by 4 bases and J by 2 bases, with 15 bases between them. The CDR3 bases are TGTGCCAGCAGCTCACTCACAGGTCGCGGCAATCAGCCCCAGCATTTT. It encodes CASSSLTGRGNQPQHF.

V usage is TRBV7-9 and J usage is TRBJ1-1, with 7 bases fitting TRBD1. With V trimmed by 4 bases and J by 6 bases, 5 bases remained unmatched. Germline CDR1 SEHNR, CDR2 FQNEAQ (reference sequence). The CDR3 covers 13 residues. As DNA, the CDR3 is TGTGCCAGCAGCTCATCCAGGGGGGCTGAAGCTTTCTTT. Its protein product is CASSSSRGAEAFF.

CDR3 DNA: TGTGCCAGCAGCCCTGTTGGGGGGGGCACCACTGAAGCTTTCTTT. It encodes CASSPVGGGTTEAFF. The chain couples TRBV25-1 to TRBJ1-1; D is possibly TRBD1 (6 bases). The CDR3 is 15 residues long. Per the germline V gene, CDR1 is MGHDK and CDR2 is SYGVNS. V lost 6 bases and J 4 bases, leaving 18 bases between the germline ends.

Remarks on this clone: The junction departs from the called germline gene at one end, perhaps through a read error. The chain carries TRBV7-9 and TRBJ1-2, with D possibly matching TRBD1 (5 bases). This CDR3 has 16 residues. The germline V gene encodes CDR1 SEHNR and CDR2 FQNEAQ (reference sequence). CDR3 amino acids: CSSSFGGGFAGYGYTF. The CDR3 DNA sequence: TGTTCCAGCAGCTTCGGGGGGGGGTTCGCAGGCTATGGCTACACCTTC.

This chain's CDR3 is CASSFPSGANVLTF. The CDR3 DNA is TGCGCCAGCAGTTTTCCTAGTGGGGCCAACGTCCTGACTTTC. The V and J genes are TRBV5-1 and TRBJ2-6; no clear D. The CDR3 covers 14 residues. V lost 5 bases to trimming and J lost 3 bases, with 9 bases between them. The germline V gene encodes CDR1 SGHRS and CDR2 YFSETQ.